These T cell receptor beta chains were read from a single sample in a study of control samples from healthy donors and cancer patients. Sequencing was performed with immunoSEQ multiplex PCR; in TCRdb, only in-frame clones are kept and a portion is missing. The sample includes under 100,000 clones, 88% seen only once; the top ten take approximately 15%. Specimen: blood. The receptors shown here come from a woman in her 70s in good health. Each CDR3 is given with its conserved first and last residue. A D gene is named only where the DNA matches it firmly. Rows give clone size only sometimes, using once, few, many, or a class for an expanded clone.

J gene,V gene,D gene,clone size,CDR3 DNA,CDR3 protein
TRBJ2-3,TRBV29-1,TRBD2,once,TGCAGCGTTGAGAGGGGGACTAGATCAGATACGCAGTATTTT,CSVERGTRSDTQYF
TRBJ2-2,TRBV5-1,-,-,TGCGCCAGCAGCTCCGGACAGAACACCGGGGAGCTGTTTTTT,CASSSGQNTGELFF
TRBJ1-2,TRBV9,TRBD1,-,TGTGCCAGCAGCCCCTCAGGACAGGGCAACTATGGCTACACCTTC,CASSPSGQGNYGYTF
TRBJ2-2,TRBV6-6,-,-,TGTGCCAGCAGTCGGGGGACGCGACCCCCGAACACCGGGGAGCTGTTTTTT,CASSRGTRPPNTGELFF
TRBJ1-1,TRBV7-9,-,-,TGTGCCAGCAGCGAACAGGGTGAGTGGGCTGAAGCTTTCTTT,CASSEQGEWAEAFF
TRBJ2-1,TRBV19,-,once,TGTGCCAGTAGTAGGGGGGCCGTGGGTGAGCAGTTCTTC,CASSRGAVGEQFF
TRBJ2-3,TRBV5-4,TRBD2,-,TGTGCCAGCAGCCGCAGACTAGCGGGGGAAAGCACAGATACGCAGTATTTT,CASSRRLAGESTDTQYF
TRBJ2-7,TRBV5-4,TRBD1,-,TGTGCCAGCAGCTCATCCCGGGACAGGGGGCGGGACGAGCAGTACTTC,CASSSSRDRGRDEQYF
TRBJ2-1,TRBV7-2,-,-,TGTGCCAGCAGCTTAGGGGGTCTGGGCAATGAGCAGTTCTTC,CASSLGGLGNEQFF
TRBJ1-2,TRBV18,TRBD1,-,TGTGCCAGCTCACAGGGGGCAAGTGGCTACACCTTC,CASSQGASGYTF
TRBJ2-1,TRBV6-5,-,-,TGTGCCAGCAGTTACTCGGGGTTGAGCTCCTACAATGAGCAGTTCTTC,CASSYSGLSSYNEQFF
TRBJ2-5,TRBV10-3,-,-,TGTGCCATCAGTGCGGGCCTACAAGAGACCCAGTACTTC,CAISAGLQETQYF
TRBJ2-1,TRBV12-3/TRBV12-4,-,-,TGTGCCAGCAGTTCGTATAATGAGCAGTTCTTC,CASSSYNEQFF
TRBJ1-4,TRBV10-3,-,-,TGTGCCATCAGTGAGTCGACAGAGGGGGAAAAACTGTTTTTT,CAISESTEGEKLFF
TRBJ2-1,TRBV7-6,TRBD2,once,TGTGCCAGCAGCTTGGGACTAGCGGAGTACAATGAGCAGTTCTTC,CASSLGLAEYNEQFF
TRBJ2-3,TRBV27,-,-,TGTGCCAGCAGGCAAACTAGCACAGATACGCAGTATTTT,CASRQTSTDTQYF
TRBJ1-2,TRBV19,-,-,TGTGCCAGTAGGCCCGCAGGCTATGGCTACACCTTC,CASRPAGYGYTF
TRBJ2-2,TRBV5-5,TRBD1,-,TGTGCCAGCAGCACCATAGGGGGCGCGGGGAACACCGGGGAGCTGTTTTTT,CASSTIGGAGNTGELFF
TRBJ1-5,TRBV19,-,-,TGTGCCACTGGACAGTCTAGCAATCAGCCCCAGCATTTT,CATGQSSNQPQHF
TRBJ2-1,TRBV6-5,TRBD2,-,TGTGCCAGCGTAAGCGGGAAGACGGGCAATGAGCAGTTCTTC,CASVSGKTGNEQFF
TRBJ1-1,TRBV2,-,-,TGTGCCAGCAGACTGAACACTGAAGCTTTCTTT,CASRLNTEAFF
TRBJ1-4,TRBV5-5,-,-,TGTGCCAGCAGCTTGGCCTTAGGGACACTGGGTGAAAAACTGTTTTTT,CASSLALGTLGEKLFF
TRBJ1-6,TRBV5-1,TRBD1,-,TGCGCCAGCAGCTTGGAGGGGGCCCTTAATTCACCCCTCCACTTT,CASSLEGALNSPLHF
TRBJ2-7,TRBV7-9,-,few,TGTGCCAGCAGCTTCTCCGGGGGACGCTACGAGCAGTACTTC,CASSFSGGRYEQYF
TRBJ1-3,TRBV3-1/TRBV3-2,-,-,TGTGCCAGCAGCCCGCGAGGGGACTCTGGAAACACCATATATTTT,CASSPRGDSGNTIYF
TRBJ2-2,TRBV10-3,-,once,TGTGCCATCGCGCGGAAAGTCCCCGGGGAGCTGTTTTTT,CAIARKVPGELFF
TRBJ2-1,TRBV7-2,-,once,TGTGCCAGCAGCCTAGGACTTAATGAGCAGTTCTTC,CASSLGLNEQFF
TRBJ1-1,TRBV18,-,once,TGTGCCAGCTCACCACAGCCGATGAACACTGAAGCTTTCTTT,CASSPQPMNTEAFF
TRBJ2-2,TRBV27,TRBD1,-,TGTGCCAGCAGTTTAGCGGACAGGGGATGGACCGGGGAGCTGTTTTTT,CASSLADRGWTGELFF
TRBJ1-2,TRBV5-8,-,-,TGTGCCAGCAGCCCCCTCACGATCTATGGCTACACCTTC,CASSPLTIYGYTF
TRBJ2-3,TRBV19,-,-,TGTGCCAGTAGTACCAACAGAGCTACTAGCACAGATACGCAGTATTTT,CASSTNRATSTDTQYF
TRBJ1-5,TRBV3-1/TRBV3-2,-,once,TGTGCCAGCAGCCAAGATCGGTTGAGCAATCAGCCCCAGCATTTT,CASSQDRLSNQPQHF
TRBJ1-6,TRBV2,TRBD1,once,TGTGCCAGCAGCCATGGGACAGGGCCTTTAAGCTCCTATAATTCACCCCTCCACTTT,CASSHGTGPLSSYNSPLHF
TRBJ1-2,TRBV9,-,-,TGTGCCAGCAGCGTAGCTGGACAAACTAACTATGGCTACACCTTC,CASSVAGQTNYGYTF
TRBJ2-5,TRBV12-3/TRBV12-4,-,-,TGTGCCAGCAGTTTATCCGAACGAGAGACCCAGTACTTC,CASSLSERETQYF
TRBJ2-5,TRBV7-9,TRBD2,-,TGTGCCAGCACCTCTCTAGCGGCTCAAGAGACCCAGTACTTC,CASTSLAAQETQYF
TRBJ1-3,TRBV6-2/TRBV6-3,-,-,TGTGCCAGCAGTTTTCCCCCGGAGACGCCTGGAAACACCATATATTTT,CASSFPPETPGNTIYF